This section outlines one T cell receptor (beta chain) sequence together with its context. Its matching antigen is unknown. CDR3 size: 14 residues. Per germline, CDR1 KGHSH and CDR2 LQKENI. Trimming at V came to 5 bases and at J to 2 bases, leaving 4 bases not matched to a gene. Each CDR3 protein gets one entry after TCRdb re-called the 5' RACE reads with MiXCR. This table holds over 600,000 distinct CDR3 sequences, around 20% found once. This record belongs to a study of CD8 T cells in ankylosing spondylitis. Study observations and caveats: Earlier reports found some motif variants in synovial fluid and blood in reactive arthritis. For ankylosing spondylitis blood, a TCR beta motif of 7 to 9 highly homologous variants appeared characteristic.

This clonotype was sampled from a male donor with ankylosing spondylitis. The chain is built from TRBV18 and TRBJ2-3; 7 bases are shared with TRBD1. Sequencing was performed on blood, either unsorted or a sorted T cell fraction (not recorded which). In nucleotides, the CDR3 is TGTGCCAGCTCAAAGACAGGGAACACAGATACGCAGTATTTT. It codes for CASSKTGNTDTQYF.